These 10 T cell receptor beta chains came from one sample sequenced in a study of regulatory T cells in long-lasting Graves disease. According to the study, TCR beta libraries were built with iRepertoire HTBI primers and CDR3-region Arm-PCR. In TCRdb, the multiplex PCR reads were re-called with MiXCR into one record per CDR3 protein. The data contain 300,000 to 400,000 distinct CDR3 sequences, less than 20% of them singletons. The time point is: newly diagnosed GD, antithyroid drugs for less than 3 months. PBMCs provided the RNA from which the TCR library was made. The specimen comprised peripheral blood mononuclear cells (PBMCs), sampled at new diagnosis, from a patient treated with antithyroid drugs. These receptors were collected from a female donor with Graves disease.

This clonotype was counted many times. The chain is built from TRBV6-1 and TRBJ2-3; D ambiguous. The CDR3 extends over 14 amino acids. Germline assignment: CDR1 MNHNS and CDR2 SASEGT. Trimming pared 8 bases from V and 2 bases from J, leaving 14 bases between. The CDR3 spells CASCSSRNTDTQYF. The DNA for the CDR3 is TGTGCCAGCTGTAGTAGTCGGAACACAGATACGCAGTATTTT.

In its sample, this clonotype was seen many times. The rearrangement links TRBV9 to TRBJ1-1, with 7 bases that match TRBD1. Looked up from germline, CDR1 is SGDLS and CDR2 is YYNGEE. V dropped 0 bases and J dropped 4; count of bases not matched to a gene: 3. The CDR3 extends over 14 amino acids. CDR3 protein: CASSVEDRRTEAFF. CDR3 bases: TGTGCCAGCAGCGTAGAGGACAGGCGCACTGAAGCTTTCTTT.

This clonotype occurred many times. The rearrangement links TRBV5-1 to TRBJ2-3; the D gene is possibly TRBD2 (7 bases). This CDR3 spans 16 amino acids. Trimming took 9 bases from V and 3 from J, leaving 23 bases between them. Germline V gives CDR1 SGHRS, CDR2 YFSETQ. CDR3 protein: CATEPGGGAGTDTQYF. CDR3 sequence (DNA): TGCGCCACCGAGCCCGGAGGGGGGGCAGGAACAGATACGCAGTATTTT.

This clonotype was detected many times. The chain recombines TRBV7-9 with TRBJ1-1; 8 nucleotides line up with TRBD1. This CDR3 has 17 residues. The V gene end was trimmed by 4 bases and the J gene end by 4 bases; junction bases not matched to a gene: 14. Germline V gives CDR1 SEHNR, CDR2 FQNEAQ (reference sequence). DNA of the CDR3: TGTGCCAGCAGCTCCCTGGGGCAGGGGGCTATGGGCACTGAAGCTTTCTTT. Translation: CASSSLGQGAMGTEAFF.

With respect to this clonotype: Possible read error: a much larger clone is one base away. V gene TRBV9 combines with J gene TRBJ2-3, with D perhaps TRBD2 (5 bases). Germline CDR1 and CDR2: SGDLS and YYNGEE. The CDR3 runs 16 residues. Trimming took off 4 bases at V and 0 bases at J, with 15 bases between the two ends. The CDR3 protein is CASSPGRSGSTDTQYF. CDR3 coding DNA: TGTGCCAGCAGCCCCGGAAGAAGCGGAAGCACAGATACGCAGTATTTT.

This clonotype has a count of ten or more. J is TRBJ1-1 and V is TRBV7-2; 8 bases map to TRBD1. With 4 bases clipped from V and 0 bases from J, the junction kept 10 bases outside the gene matches. The germline V gene has CDR1 SGHTA and CDR2 FQGNSA. The CDR3 has 17 amino acids. The CDR3 here is CASSSHPGGQVNTEAFF. CDR3 coding DNA: TGTGCCAGCAGCTCCCACCCGGGGGGACAGGTGAACACTGAAGCTTTCTTT.

This clonotype was found a few times. The V call is TRBV6-1, the J call TRBJ2-5; 10 positions match TRBD1. Germline CDR1 MNHNS, CDR2 SASEGT. The CDR3 has 13 residues. V lost 7 bases and J lost 4; bases outside the gene matches: 3. The CDR3 protein is CASKGTGAETQYF. The CDR3 DNA reads as TGTGCCAGCAAGGGGACAGGGGCAGAGACCCAGTACTTC.

This clonotype was counted ten times or more. The chain has TRBV5-1 and TRBJ1-2; D is undetermined. The CDR3 covers 13 residues. Trimming stripped 6 bases from V and 6 bases from J, with 15 bases between. Germline assignment: CDR1 SGHRS and CDR2 YFSETQ. The CDR3 bases are TGCGCCAGCAAGTCCAGGAATTGGAATGGCTACACCTTC. Its protein product is CASKSRNWNGYTF.

On this clonotype: This sequence may be a read error, since a much larger clone differs from it by one base. The V call is TRBV29-1, the J call TRBJ2-5, with D hard to call. V shed 2 bases and J shed 8 bases, with 9 bases lying between them. The V gene's germline CDR1 is SQVTM and CDR2 ANQGSEA. The CDR3 spans 11 residues. In DNA, the CDR3 is TGCAGCGTTGAATACGGCGGTACCCAGTACTTC. Amino acids: CSVEYGGTQYF.

This clonotype was seen at least ten times. The chain carries TRBV9 and TRBJ2-1; TRBD1 is a possible D gene (5 bases). The V end lost 0 bases, the J end lost 8 bases, and 12 bases lay between the germline ends. Germline-derived CDR1 and CDR2 are SGDLS and YYNGEE. This CDR3 is 14 amino acids long. CDR3 residues: CASSVEGPLDEQFF. The CDR3 bases are TGTGCCAGCAGCGTAGAGGGGCCCTTGGATGAGCAGTTCTTC.